The 10 T cell receptor beta chains reported below all come from one sample, sequenced in a study of persistence of HIV-infected CD4 T cells (dated by TCRdb to 2020 to 2022). Sample treatment or condition, as interpreted from the label and publication: suppressive antiretroviral therapy. A pool of overlapping HIV-1 Gag 15-mer peptides, at 0.95 to 1 ug per peptide per mL, was used to stimulate the cells. Responding CD4+ T cells were sorted on the basis of upregulation of both CD40 ligand and CD69. Their antigens are not known. The immunoSEQ hsTCRB assay version 4, run in survey mode, was used to sequence TCRbeta repertoires from genomic DNA. Imported from immuneACCESS, the table was reduced by TCRdb to in-frame sequences with V and J called. These copies leave out some clones; in studies compared against another copy, an unresolved V gene accounts for under half, and the cause of the remainder is not known. Within this sample are some 14,000 clones, with roughly 66% of them counted one time only. The ten top clones hold roughly 7.2% of the sample.

Source: CD4+ T cells sorted from PBMCs after approximately 19-hour stimulation, taken from a patient who received antiretroviral therapy. The cell subset or site label here, explained by the study, means: CD40L+CD69+ CD4 T cells responding to HIV-1 Gag peptides. The receptors stem from an adult man with HIV who was CMV-seropositive.

The chain couples TRBV18 to TRBJ1-1; tentative D call: TRBD1 (6 bases). V was cut by 5 bases and J by 0 bases, with 13 bases left in between. The CDR3 loop spans 15 amino acids. Germline values: CDR1 KGHSH, CDR2 LQKENI. Here the CDR3 DNA reads TGTGCCAGCTCAACTTTGGACAGTTTGAACACTGAAGCTTTCTTT. Its translation is CASSTLDSLNTEAFF. Filled out from reference TRBV18 and TRBJ1-1, the complete variable domain reads NAGVMQNPRHLVRRRGQEARLRCSPMKGHSHVYWYRQLPEEGLKFMVYLQKENIIDESGMPKERFSAEFPKEGPSILRIQQVVRGDSAAYFCASSTLDSLNTEAFFGQGTRLTVV.

The V call is TRBV28, the J call TRBJ1-2; tentative D call: TRBD1 (5 bases). Germline CDR1 reads MDHEN; CDR2 reads SYDVKM. Trimming left V 5 bases short and J 0 bases short, with 10 bases between. The length of the CDR3 is 14 residues. The CDR3 sequence: CASSIGGANYGYTF. DNA for the CDR3: TGTGCCAGCAGTATCGGGGGGGCTAACTATGGCTACACCTTC.

The chain employs TRBV29-1 and TRBJ1-1; D unresolved. V was clipped by 5 bases and J by 1 base, with 14 bases between them. The CDR3 contains 14 residues. Germline values: CDR1 SQVTM, CDR2 ANQGSEA. The CDR3 loop reads CSVPTSATNTEAFF. CDR3 DNA: TGCAGCGTTCCGACGTCGGCGACGAACACTGAAGCTTTCTTT.

This chain joins TRBV20-1 and TRBJ1-1; D is undetermined. CDR3 length: 10 amino acids. In germline, CDR1 is DFQATT, CDR2 SNEGSKA (reference sequence). V was shortened by 3 bases and J by 6 bases, with 5 bases between the two germline ends. This CDR3 reads CSASTPEAFF. In DNA form, the CDR3 reads TGCAGTGCTAGCACCCCTGAAGCTTTCTTT.

The chain employs TRBV6-5 and TRBJ2-5; 9 bases align to TRBD1. The length of the CDR3 is 15 residues. Trimming took 4 bases from V and 5 from J; bases not matched to a gene: 8. Germline CDR1 reads MNHEY; CDR2 reads SVGAGI. CDR3 sequence reads: CASSLTGGASETQYF. In DNA form, the CDR3 reads TGTGCCAGCAGTTTGACAGGGGGTGCCTCGGAGACCCAGTACTTC.

The CDR3 DNA sequence: TGCAGTGCTAGTCTCGGGGGGCAGCTTTCACCCCTCCACTTT. It specifies CSASLGGQLSPLHF. The chain combines TRBV20-1 with TRBJ1-6, with a possible D match to TRBD1 (6 bases). CDR1 and CDR2 (germline): DFQATT, SNEGSKA (reference sequence). The CDR3 runs to 14 residues. The germline V and J ends were trimmed by 3 bases and 9 bases, with 15 bases remaining between them.

This clone was detected only once. The gene calls are TRBV27 and TRBJ1-4; D call uncertain. CDR1 and CDR2 from the germline V gene are MNHEY and SMNVEV (reference sequence). V shed 6 bases and J shed 0 bases, with 11 bases lying between them. CDR3 length: 15 residues. CDR3 region: CASSRNGATNEKLFF. CDR3 in DNA: TGTGCCAGCAGCAGGAACGGTGCAACTAATGAAAAACTGTTTTTT. Variable domain in full (rest from reference TRBV27 and TRBJ1-4): EAQVTQNPRYLITVTGKKLTVTCSQNMNHEYMSWYRQDPGLGLRQIYYSMNVEVTDKGDVPEGYKVSRKEKRNFPLILESPSPNQTSLYFCASSRNGATNEKLFFGSGTQLSVL.

The CDR3 nucleotides read TGTGCCAGCAGCTTACAAGGGTATAGCAATCAGCCCCAGCATTTT. It specifies CASSLQGYSNQPQHF. V usage is TRBV7-8 and J usage is TRBJ1-5; D not resolved. CDR1 is SGHVS and CDR2 is FQNEAQ in the germline V gene. The V end lost 2 bases, the J end lost 0 bases, and 8 bases lay between the germline ends. This CDR3 contains 15 residues.

V is TRBV7-8 and J is TRBJ1-1, with D perhaps TRBD1 (5 bases). The germline V and J ends were trimmed by 1 base and 7 bases, with 10 bases remaining between them. The CDR3 covers 13 residues. Germline assignment: CDR1 SGHVS and CDR2 FQNEAQ. The CDR3, as DNA: TGTGCCAGCAGCTTAGTAATTGGGGGTGAAGCTTTCTTT. Protein: CASSLVIGGEAFF.

The V call is TRBV6-1, the J call TRBJ1-5; a weak D match, TRBD1 (6 bases). The CDR3 spans 14 residues. Germline V lookup: CDR1 MNHNS, CDR2 SASEGT. V was cut by 1 base and J by 7 bases, with 11 bases left in between. The CDR3: CASSEGHRVQPQHF. For the CDR3, the DNA is TGTGCCAGCAGTGAAGGACACAGGGTCCAGCCCCAGCATTTT.